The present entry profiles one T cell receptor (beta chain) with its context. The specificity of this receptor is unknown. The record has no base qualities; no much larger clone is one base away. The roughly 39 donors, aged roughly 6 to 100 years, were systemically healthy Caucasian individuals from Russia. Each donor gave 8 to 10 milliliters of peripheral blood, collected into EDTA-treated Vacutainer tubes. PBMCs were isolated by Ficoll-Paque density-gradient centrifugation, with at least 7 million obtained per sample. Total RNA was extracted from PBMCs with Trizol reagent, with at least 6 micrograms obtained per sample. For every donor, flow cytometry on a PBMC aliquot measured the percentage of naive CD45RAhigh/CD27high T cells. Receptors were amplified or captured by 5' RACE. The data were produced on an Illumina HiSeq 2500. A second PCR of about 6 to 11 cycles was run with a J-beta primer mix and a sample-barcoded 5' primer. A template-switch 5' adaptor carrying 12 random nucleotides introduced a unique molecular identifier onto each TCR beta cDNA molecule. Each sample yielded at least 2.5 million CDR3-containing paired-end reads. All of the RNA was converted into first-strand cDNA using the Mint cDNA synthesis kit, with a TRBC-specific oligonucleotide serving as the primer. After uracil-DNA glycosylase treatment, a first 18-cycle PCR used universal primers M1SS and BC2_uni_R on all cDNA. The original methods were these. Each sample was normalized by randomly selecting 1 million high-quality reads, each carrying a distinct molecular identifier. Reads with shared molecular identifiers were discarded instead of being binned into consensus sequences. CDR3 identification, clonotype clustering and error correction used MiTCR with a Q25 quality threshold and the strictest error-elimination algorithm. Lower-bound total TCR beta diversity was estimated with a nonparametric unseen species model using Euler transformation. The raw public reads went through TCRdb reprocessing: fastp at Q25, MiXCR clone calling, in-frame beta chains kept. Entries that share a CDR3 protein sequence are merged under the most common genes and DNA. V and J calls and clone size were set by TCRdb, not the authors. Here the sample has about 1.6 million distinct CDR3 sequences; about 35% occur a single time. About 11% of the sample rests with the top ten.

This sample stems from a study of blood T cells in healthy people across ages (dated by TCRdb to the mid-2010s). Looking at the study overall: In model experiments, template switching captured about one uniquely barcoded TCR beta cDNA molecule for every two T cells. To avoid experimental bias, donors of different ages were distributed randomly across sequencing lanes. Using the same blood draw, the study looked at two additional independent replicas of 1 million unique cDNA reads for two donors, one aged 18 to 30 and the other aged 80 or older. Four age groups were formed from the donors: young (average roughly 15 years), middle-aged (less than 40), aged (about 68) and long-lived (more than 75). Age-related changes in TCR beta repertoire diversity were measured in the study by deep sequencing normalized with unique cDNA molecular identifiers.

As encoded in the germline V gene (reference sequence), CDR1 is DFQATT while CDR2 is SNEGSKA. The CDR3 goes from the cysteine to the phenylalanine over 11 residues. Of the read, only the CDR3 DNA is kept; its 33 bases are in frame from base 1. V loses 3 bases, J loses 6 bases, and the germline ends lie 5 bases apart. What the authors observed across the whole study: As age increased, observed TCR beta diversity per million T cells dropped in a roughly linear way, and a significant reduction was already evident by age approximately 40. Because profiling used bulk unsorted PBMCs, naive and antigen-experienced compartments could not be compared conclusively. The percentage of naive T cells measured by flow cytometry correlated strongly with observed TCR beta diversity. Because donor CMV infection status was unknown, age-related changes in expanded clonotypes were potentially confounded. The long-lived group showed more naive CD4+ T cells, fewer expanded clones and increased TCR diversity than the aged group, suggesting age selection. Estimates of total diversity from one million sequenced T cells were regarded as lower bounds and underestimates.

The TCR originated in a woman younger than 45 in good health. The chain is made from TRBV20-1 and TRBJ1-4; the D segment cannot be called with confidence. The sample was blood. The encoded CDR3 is CSASEDEKLFF. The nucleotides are TGCAGTGCTAGCGAAGATGAAAAACTGTTTTTT.